A selection of T cell receptor beta chains follows, all from one sample in a study of T-cell memory formation after mild COVID-19. TCRdb recomputed calls from the 5' RACE reads with MiXCR, one row per CDR3 protein. Of about 90,000 distinct CDR3 sequences in the sample, about 16% are singletons; the top ten hold approximately 39%. Sequenced: PBMCs or a T cell subset sorted from them (not recorded which). The source of these receptors is a man between 18 and 35 years old who had mild COVID-19 (a few samples of this study predate the infection). Cell type and time point are not known. Each CDR3 is given with its conserved first and last residue. The order of the fields is J gene, V gene, clone size, D gene, CDR3 DNA, CDR3 protein. A D gene is named only where the DNA matches it firmly. Size is omitted from some rows. Given values are once, few, many or a class for expanded clones.

J gene: TRBJ2-3
V gene: TRBV28
clone size: NA
D gene: TRBD2
CDR3 DNA: TGTGCCAGCTCGATTAGCGGGGGTGCAGATACGCAGTATTTT
CDR3 protein: CASSISGGADTQYF

J gene: TRBJ2-5
V gene: TRBV11-2
clone size: few
D gene: NA
CDR3 DNA: TGTGCCAGCAGCTCCGGCCACCGGATCTGGGAGACCCAGTACTTC
CDR3 protein: CASSSGHRIWETQYF

J gene: TRBJ2-3
V gene: TRBV24-1
clone size: few
D gene: NA
CDR3 DNA: TGTGCCACCAGTGATTTGCGGGGGCGGGCAGATACGCAGTATTTT
CDR3 protein: CATSDLRGRADTQYF

J gene: TRBJ1-2
V gene: TRBV12-3/TRBV12-4
clone size: few
D gene: NA
CDR3 DNA: TGTGCCAGCAGTTTAGGGGGAGTTCAAGGCTACACCTTC
CDR3 protein: CASSLGGVQGYTF

J gene: TRBJ2-2
V gene: TRBV11-2
clone size: NA
D gene: NA
CDR3 DNA: TGTGCCAGCAGCTTAGTCCGAGGACGGGGCAACACCGGGGAGCTGTTTTTT
CDR3 protein: CASSLVRGRGNTGELFF

J gene: TRBJ1-6
V gene: TRBV5-1
clone size: medium-sized
D gene: NA
CDR3 DNA: TGCGCCAGCAGCTTGGGGGACCGCCTGTATTCACCCCTCCACTTT
CDR3 protein: CASSLGDRLYSPLHF

J gene: TRBJ1-2
V gene: TRBV9
clone size: NA
D gene: NA
CDR3 DNA: TGTGCCAGCAGCGTAGGGACGGACTATGGCTACACCTTC
CDR3 protein: CASSVGTDYGYTF

J gene: TRBJ2-2
V gene: TRBV7-3
clone size: NA
D gene: NA
CDR3 DNA: TGTGCCAGCAGCTTAGTATCATGGCAATTGGGCGGGGAGCTGTTTTTT
CDR3 protein: CASSLVSWQLGGELFF

J gene: TRBJ1-1
V gene: TRBV7-9
clone size: many
D gene: NA
CDR3 DNA: TGTGCCAGCCGACTAATTGTAGGGGTAACTGAAGCTTTCTTT
CDR3 protein: CASRLIVGVTEAFF

J gene: TRBJ2-2
V gene: TRBV29-1
clone size: few
D gene: TRBD1
CDR3 DNA: TGCAGCGTTGGGACAGGCAACACCGGGGAGCTGTTTTTT
CDR3 protein: CSVGTGNTGELFF

J gene: TRBJ2-5
V gene: TRBV4-3
clone size: NA
D gene: TRBD2
CDR3 DNA: TGCGCCAGCAGCCAATGGAGCGGGGGTTCAAGAGAGACCCAGTACTTC
CDR3 protein: CASSQWSGGSRETQYF

J gene: TRBJ1-2
V gene: TRBV2
clone size: many
D gene: TRBD1
CDR3 DNA: TGTGCCAGCAGTGGACGACAGGGACTCTATGGCTACACCTTC
CDR3 protein: CASSGRQGLYGYTF

J gene: TRBJ2-7
V gene: TRBV20-1
clone size: few
D gene: NA
CDR3 DNA: TGCAGTGCTAGAGAACTTTCCTACGAGCAGTACTTC
CDR3 protein: CSARELSYEQYF

J gene: TRBJ2-3
V gene: TRBV5-6
clone size: many
D gene: TRBD2
CDR3 DNA: TGTGCCAGCAGCGCGACTAGCGGGGTCACAGATACGCAGTATTTT
CDR3 protein: CASSATSGVTDTQYF

J gene: TRBJ1-5
V gene: TRBV7-9
clone size: NA
D gene: NA
CDR3 DNA: TGTGCCAGCAGCTTAGCAGGGTGGGATAGCAATCAGCCCCAGCATTTT
CDR3 protein: CASSLAGWDSNQPQHF

J gene: TRBJ1-3
V gene: TRBV4-3
clone size: few
D gene: NA
CDR3 DNA: TGCGCCAGCAGCCAAACCAGGGGTACCTTTGGAAACACCATATATTTT
CDR3 protein: CASSQTRGTFGNTIYF

J gene: TRBJ1-5
V gene: TRBV6-6
clone size: NA
D gene: NA
CDR3 DNA: TGTGCCAGCAGTTACGTAGTAAACTTGAATCAGCCCCAGCATTTT
CDR3 protein: CASSYVVNLNQPQHF

J gene: TRBJ1-5
V gene: TRBV11-2
clone size: few
D gene: TRBD1
CDR3 DNA: TGTGCCAGCAGACAGACAGGGATTGATCAGCCCCAGCATTTT
CDR3 protein: CASRQTGIDQPQHF

J gene: TRBJ1-2
V gene: TRBV5-1
clone size: NA
D gene: NA
CDR3 DNA: TGCGCCAGCAGCCCGCACTCCCATGGCTACACCTTC
CDR3 protein: CASSPHSHGYTF

J gene: TRBJ2-2
V gene: TRBV12-3/TRBV12-4
clone size: NA
D gene: NA
CDR3 DNA: TGTGCCAGCAGTCTAAAGGGGAACGGGGAGCTGTTTTTT
CDR3 protein: CASSLKGNGELFF

J gene: TRBJ2-5
V gene: TRBV4-1
clone size: NA
D gene: NA
CDR3 DNA: TGCGCCAGCAGCCCCCAGAGCCAAGAGACCCAGTACTTC
CDR3 protein: CASSPQSQETQYF

J gene: TRBJ2-3
V gene: TRBV9
clone size: NA
D gene: TRBD1
CDR3 DNA: TGTGCCAGCAACCCGGACAGGGGCACAGATACGCAGTATTTT
CDR3 protein: CASNPDRGTDTQYF

J gene: TRBJ1-2
V gene: TRBV4-3
clone size: NA
D gene: NA
CDR3 DNA: TGCGCCAGCAGCCAAGAGCTACAAAGGGGCTATGGCTACACCTTC
CDR3 protein: CASSQELQRGYGYTF

J gene: TRBJ2-7
V gene: TRBV7-8
clone size: NA
D gene: NA
CDR3 DNA: TGTGCCAGCAGCTTAGCGGGCAGTCACCACGAGCAGTACTTC
CDR3 protein: CASSLAGSHHEQYF

J gene: TRBJ2-3
V gene: TRBV4-3
clone size: many
D gene: NA
CDR3 DNA: TGCGCCAGCAGCCAAGGATATCCTCCATCTGGGATAGCCCTCACAGATACGCAGTATTTT
CDR3 protein: CASSQGYPPSGIALTDTQYF

J gene: TRBJ2-5
V gene: TRBV27
clone size: few
D gene: NA
CDR3 DNA: TGTGCCAGCAGTTTATGGGGGGGACAGTCCCAAGAGACCCAGTACTTC
CDR3 protein: CASSLWGGQSQETQYF

J gene: TRBJ2-1
V gene: TRBV7-9
clone size: few
D gene: TRBD1
CDR3 DNA: TGTGCCAGCAGGACAGGGGGTTCCCCAGTCAATGAGCAGTTCTTC
CDR3 protein: CASRTGGSPVNEQFF

J gene: TRBJ2-7
V gene: TRBV12-3/TRBV12-4
clone size: NA
D gene: NA
CDR3 DNA: TGTGCCAGCAGTTTCGGGTTTTACGAGCAGTACTTC
CDR3 protein: CASSFGFYEQYF

J gene: TRBJ2-6
V gene: TRBV7-6
clone size: few
D gene: NA
CDR3 DNA: TGTGCCAGCAGCTTATTCGGGGGTGCCAACGTCCTGACTTTC
CDR3 protein: CASSLFGGANVLTF

J gene: TRBJ2-1
V gene: TRBV27
clone size: few
D gene: TRBD2
CDR3 DNA: TGTGCCAGCCGCGGAAGCGGGGGGCTCTACAATGAGCAGTTCTTC
CDR3 protein: CASRGSGGLYNEQFF

J gene: TRBJ1-2
V gene: TRBV27
clone size: NA
D gene: NA
CDR3 DNA: TGTGCCAGCAGTCCGATATCTGTTAACTATGGCTACACCTTC
CDR3 protein: CASSPISVNYGYTF

J gene: TRBJ2-7
V gene: TRBV7-6
clone size: NA
D gene: TRBD1
CDR3 DNA: TGTGCCAGCAGCCACGGGACAGGGATATCCCCTACGGGCGACGAGCAGTACTTC
CDR3 protein: CASSHGTGISPTGDEQYF

J gene: TRBJ1-6
V gene: TRBV5-1
clone size: NA
D gene: TRBD1
CDR3 DNA: TGCGCCAGCAGCTCCAGGGGGCCCGCCTATAATTCACCCCTCCACTTT
CDR3 protein: CASSSRGPAYNSPLHF

J gene: TRBJ1-6
V gene: TRBV4-1
clone size: few
D gene: NA
CDR3 DNA: TGCGCCAGCAGCCTCGTGATGACCCGGGGTTATTCACCCCTCCACTTT
CDR3 protein: CASSLVMTRGYSPLHF

J gene: TRBJ2-5
V gene: TRBV9
clone size: NA
D gene: TRBD2
CDR3 DNA: TGTGCCAGCACCCCGGGGGGGGCATGGGGAGAGACCCAGTACTTC
CDR3 protein: CASTPGGAWGETQYF